Sequencing of this T cell receptor (beta chain) was carried out in a study of cytomegalovirus exposure and HLA in healthy donors. Background on the study: In terms of ancestry, the Caucasian-associated cluster contained around four fifths of the 350 to 450 genotyped donors. General study results and limits: Some public TCRs appeared in many individuals, while most sequences were rare. CMV serostatus was the sole immune exposure data available. When analyzed later, a missense DCLRE1C variant was found to be linked to TCR beta V- and J-gene trimming.

Concerning this clone: Its antigen is unknown.

The PCR made use of 60 Vbeta and 13 Jbeta primers. Sequencing was performed with immunoSEQ multiplex PCR; in TCRdb, only in-frame clones are kept and a portion is missing. Its clone listing holds nearly 200,000 clones. The V gene end was trimmed by 5 bases and the J gene end by 0 bases; junction bases not matched to a gene: 4. The CDR3 consists of 15 residues. Looked up from germline, CDR1 is MNHEY and CDR2 is SVGAGI. The sequence derives from a boy aged 5-17 years in good health and CMV-seronegative. The rearrangement joins TRBV6-5 to TRBJ1-5; the match to TRBD1 covers 7 bases. Input material: PBMCs. The CDR3 DNA follows: TGTGCCAGCAGTAAGGACAGGACTAGCAATCAGCCCCAGCATTTT. This translates into CASSKDRTSNQPQHF.